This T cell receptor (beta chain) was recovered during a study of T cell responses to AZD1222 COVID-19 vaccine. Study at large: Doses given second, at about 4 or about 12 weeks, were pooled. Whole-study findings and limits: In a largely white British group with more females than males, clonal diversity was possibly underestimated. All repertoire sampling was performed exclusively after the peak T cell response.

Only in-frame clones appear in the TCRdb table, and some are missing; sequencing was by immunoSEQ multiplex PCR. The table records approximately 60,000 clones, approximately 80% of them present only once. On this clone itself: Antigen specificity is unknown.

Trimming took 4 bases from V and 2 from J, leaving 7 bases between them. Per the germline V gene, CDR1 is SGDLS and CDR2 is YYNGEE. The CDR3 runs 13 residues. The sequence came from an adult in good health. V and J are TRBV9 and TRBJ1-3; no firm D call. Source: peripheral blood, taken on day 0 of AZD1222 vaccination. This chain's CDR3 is CASSTRAGNTIYF. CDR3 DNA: TGTGCCAGCAGCACGCGGGCTGGAAACACCATATATTTT.